Listed below are T cell receptor beta chains from one sample, sequenced in a study of blood T cell repertoires in COVID-19. TCRdb's copy holds only in-frame clones and misses some; the assay was immunoSEQ multiplex PCR. Found here are about 370,000 clones, roughly 90% of them singletons; the top ten hold around 3%. The specimen sequenced was peripheral blood. These receptors were taken from a woman aged 25 to 45 with COVID-19, enrolled during active disease. Both conserved end residues are part of each CDR3. The order of the fields is clone size, V gene, D gene, J gene, CDR3 DNA, CDR3 protein. D genes are given only for firm matches. A clone size is listed for some rows: how often the clone was seen (once, few, many), or a class if it is expanded.

>.|TRBV2|.|TRBJ1-1
TGTGCCAGCAGAAAAACAGGGTCTCCCACTGAAGCTTTCTTT
CASRKTGSPTEAFF
>.|TRBV4-3|TRBD2|TRBJ2-1
TGCGCCAGCAGCCAACTACTAGCGGGAGGAAATGAGCAGTTCTTC
CASSQLLAGGNEQFF
>.|TRBV10-3|.|TRBJ1-1
TGTGCCATCAGTGAATTCCCCTCCACTGAAGCTTTCTTT
CAISEFPSTEAFF
>.|TRBV18|.|TRBJ1-1
TGTGCCAGCTCACCATTGACAGGATTTAACACTGAAGCTTTCTTT
CASSPLTGFNTEAFF
>.|TRBV12-3/TRBV12-4|TRBD1|TRBJ2-2
TGTGCCAGCAGTAAACAGGGGTCCGGGGAGCTGTTTTTT
CASSKQGSGELFF
>.|TRBV9|.|TRBJ1-1
TGTGCCAGCAGCGCCGGACAGCCGAACACTGAAGCTTTCTTT
CASSAGQPNTEAFF
>.|TRBV7-2|.|TRBJ2-1
TGTGCCAGCAGCTTAGATCGGGGAGCCTACAATGAGCAGTTCTTC
CASSLDRGAYNEQFF
>.|TRBV4-2|TRBD1|TRBJ1-3
TGTGCCAGCAGCCGAAACATAGGGACAGGGGGCGTAAACACCATATATTTT
CASSRNIGTGGVNTIYF
>.|TRBV5-5|TRBD1|TRBJ1-1
TGTGCCAGCAGCTTGAATCAGGGGGCCAACACTGAAGCTTTCTTT
CASSLNQGANTEAFF
>.|TRBV13|TRBD2|TRBJ2-1
TGTGCCAGCAGCCCGGGACTAGCCGCCCTCAATGAGCAGTTCTTC
CASSPGLAALNEQFF
>.|TRBV2|.|TRBJ1-3
TGTGCCAGCAGTGAATTGTCGGGATCCTCTGGAAACACCATATATTTT
CASSELSGSSGNTIYF
>.|TRBV5-1|TRBD1|TRBJ2-3
TGCGCCAGCAGCCCCGAGGGACAGGGAATGACAGATACGCAGTATTTT
CASSPEGQGMTDTQYF
>few|TRBV7-9|.|TRBJ1-1
TGTGCCAGCAGCGATTCATGGACTGCAAACACTGAAGCTTTCTTT
CASSDSWTANTEAFF
>.|TRBV5-6|TRBD1|TRBJ1-2
TGTGCCAGCAGCAACGGACAGGTTGGCTACACCTTC
CASSNGQVGYTF
>.|TRBV6-2/TRBV6-3|TRBD2|TRBJ2-1
TGTGCCAGCAGTTCGCTAGCGGGGCACCCCTACAATGAGCAGTTCTTC
CASSSLAGHPYNEQFF
>.|TRBV29-1|.|TRBJ1-4
TGCAGCGTTGAAGACCCTGGGGGGAGCAATGAAAAACTGTTTTTT
CSVEDPGGSNEKLFF
>.|TRBV4-1|TRBD1|TRBJ2-1
TGCGCCAGCAGCCAGGGGCCGGGACAGGGGCGCAATGAGCAGTTCTTC
CASSQGPGQGRNEQFF
>.|TRBV6-5|TRBD2|TRBJ2-3
TGTGCCAGCAGTTCGCGGGGGACTAGCGCGGATACGCAGTATTTT
CASSSRGTSADTQYF
>.|TRBV29-1|.|TRBJ2-5
TGCAGCGTTGGGGACATCACCCAAGAGACCCAGTACTTC
CSVGDITQETQYF
>.|TRBV10-2|.|TRBJ1-5
TGCGCCAGCAGTGAGGCGGAAGAGCATAGCAATCAGCCCCAGCATTTT
CASSEAEEHSNQPQHF
>.|TRBV7-6|TRBD2|TRBJ2-3
TGTGCCAGCAGCTCCGGACTAGCGGGAGTTGCAGATACGCAGTATTTT
CASSSGLAGVADTQYF
>.|TRBV13|.|TRBJ1-1
TGTGCCAGCAGCGTTACACTGAACACTGAAGCTTTCTTT
CASSVTLNTEAFF
>.|TRBV4-3|.|TRBJ1-4
TGCGCCAGCAGCCAAGATCGAGGGCAAAAACTGTTTTTT
CASSQDRGQKLFF
>.|TRBV7-2|.|TRBJ1-2
TGTGCCAGCAGCTCCGAGACAGTCTATGGCTACACCTTC
CASSSETVYGYTF
>.|TRBV9|.|TRBJ2-3
TGTGCCAGCAGCGAGGGGGATACGCAGTATTTT
CASSEGDTQYF
>.|TRBV5-4|.|TRBJ1-2
TGTGCCAGCAGCTTGGTCGGGTTTGGCTATGGCTACACCTTC
CASSLVGFGYGYTF
>.|TRBV9|TRBD2|TRBJ2-2
TGTGCCAGCAGCCCAATCTCGGGGGGGGCACACACCGGGGAGCTGTTTTTT
CASSPISGGAHTGELFF
>few|TRBV2|TRBD2|TRBJ2-7
TGTGCCAGCAGTGCCCGCTGGGGAGCGGGGAGCTACGAGCAGTACTTC
CASSARWGAGSYEQYF
>.|TRBV7-7|TRBD1|TRBJ2-5
TGTGCTAGCAGCTTAGCCCCGACGGGACAGGGACAAGAGACCCAGTACTTC
CASSLAPTGQGQETQYF
>.|TRBV5-4|TRBD1|TRBJ1-2
TGTGCCAGCAGCTATTTACAACAGGGGATATATGGCTACACCTTC
CASSYLQQGIYGYTF
>.|TRBV24-1|.|TRBJ1-2
TGTGCCACCAGTGTTGGAGGGAACTATGGCTACACCTTC
CATSVGGNYGYTF
>.|TRBV7-9|.|TRBJ1-3
TGTGCCAGCAGCACACAGGGAAACACCATATATTTT
CASSTQGNTIYF
>.|TRBV10-3|TRBD1|TRBJ2-1
TGTGCCATCAGTGAGAACAGGGGGCAGAGAAATGAGCAGTTCTTC
CAISENRGQRNEQFF
>.|TRBV29-1|TRBD1|TRBJ2-3
TGCAGCGGAGGGGACAGGGCAGATACGCAGTATTTT
CSGGDRADTQYF
>.|TRBV4-3|TRBD1|TRBJ2-2
TGCGCCAGCAGCCATAACAGGGGCGCCGGGGAGCTGTTTTTT
CASSHNRGAGELFF
>.|TRBV6-2/TRBV6-3|TRBD1|TRBJ1-6
TGTGCCAGCAGTTCCCATGGACAGGTAGTTTCACCCCTCCACTTT
CASSSHGQVVSPLHF
>few|TRBV3-1/TRBV3-2|.|TRBJ1-5
TGTGCCAGCAGCCAAGAGACAGCCACATGCCAGCCCCAGCATTTT
CASSQETATCQPQHF
>.|TRBV13|TRBD2|TRBJ2-5
TGTGCCAGCAGCTCACTAGCGGTTGGGAAGGAGACCCAGTACTTC
CASSSLAVGKETQYF
>.|TRBV7-9|TRBD1|TRBJ2-7
TGTGCCAGCAGCTCGGGGACAGGCGAGCAGTACTTC
CASSSGTGEQYF
>.|TRBV19|TRBD1|TRBJ2-2
TGTGCCACCAAAAGGCAGGGGGCTGGGGAGCTGTTTTTT
CATKRQGAGELFF
>few|TRBV5-6|TRBD2|TRBJ2-1
TGTGCCAGCAGCCCGGGACTAGCCAGGACGTGGGTCTTC
CASSPGLARTWVF
>.|TRBV6-2/TRBV6-3|.|TRBJ2-4
TGTGCCAGCAGTTACTCGGTCAGGGGCATGGATCGGAACATTCAGTACTTC
CASSYSVRGMDRNIQYF
>.|TRBV18|TRBD1|TRBJ2-7
TGTGCCAGCTCAGGGACAGGGAGCTCCTACGAGCAGTACTTC
CASSGTGSSYEQYF
>.|TRBV18|TRBD1|TRBJ1-1
TGTGCCAGCTCACCACAGATAGGACAGGCCAACACTGAAGCTTTCTTT
CASSPQIGQANTEAFF